One TCR beta chain is described in this entry. The target antigen is unknown. The data stem from a study of shared clonotypes between healthy human individuals. Study-level background: Three plates each covered CD4 naive and memory; CD8 naive two, CD8 memory one.

The germline V gene has CDR1 MDHEN and CDR2 SYDVKM. V lost 6 bases, J lost 2 bases, and 11 bases lay in between. The CDR3 covers 14 residues. Study results and limitations: Clonotypes shared by all four donors outscored non-shared clonotypes in generation probability. Only blood was sampled, and tissue TCR repertoires likely differ from blood ones.

Using immunoSEQ multiplex PCR, the repertoire was profiled, and TCRdb retains in-frame clones only, with some absent. The table has millions of clones, more than 80% seen once; the top ten hold under 0.45%. This TCR was recovered from a man between 18 and 35 years old in good health. Some clones in this sample may be carry-over from other donors' samples. The chain links TRBV28 to TRBJ2-4; tentative D call: TRBD2 (5 bases). Material for sequencing was naive CD4+ T cells from PBMCs. The subset here: CD45RA+ positively selected. The chain's CDR3 is CASRSPGTKNIQYF. In DNA form, the CDR3 reads TGTGCCAGCAGATCCCCGGGAACCAAAAACATTCAGTACTTC. Full variable domain (rest looked up from reference TRBV28 and TRBJ2-4): DVKVTQSSRYLVKRTGEKVFLECVQDMDHENMFWYRQDPGLGLRLIYFSYDVKMKEKGDIPEGYSVSREKKERFSLILESASTNQTSMYLCASRSPGTKNIQYFGAGTRLSVL.